This T cell receptor (beta chain) comes out of a study of control samples from healthy donors and cancer patients. V trimming: 3 bases; J trimming: 0 bases; junction bases outside the gene matches: 2. The CDR3 spans 15 residues. Repertoires were generated with immunoSEQ multiplex PCR, while TCRdb's copy carries only in-frame clones and drops some. The table has about 130,000 clones, roughly 94% seen once. The sample comprised PBMCs. The TCR sequence derives from a man aged 55 to 70 with colorectal cancer. This chain joins TRBV5-3 and TRBJ1-4; 7 positions agree with TRBD1. TRBV5-3 is known as an ORF, though its function is uncertain. The CDR3 sequence is CARSCGQATNEKLFF. The DNA of the CDR3 is TGTGCCAGAAGCTGCGGACAGGCAACTAATGAAAAACTGTTTTTT.